Listed below are T cell receptor beta chains from one sample, sequenced in a study of control samples from healthy donors and cancer patients. Only in-frame clones appear in the TCRdb table, and some are missing; sequencing was by immunoSEQ multiplex PCR. The sample includes about 140,000 clones, 91% of them seen just once. Sequencing was performed on blood. All receptors derive from a young man in good health. Each CDR3 is given with its conserved first and last residue. A D gene is named only where the DNA matches it firmly. The size entry is marked missing in some rows and otherwise reads once, few, many or a size class.

J gene: TRBJ1-2
D gene: TRBD1
clone size: once
V gene: TRBV5-1
CDR3 DNA: TGCGCCAGCAGCTGGGACAGGGTTGCGTCTGGCTACACCTTC
CDR3 protein: CASSWDRVASGYTF

J gene: TRBJ2-5
D gene: TRBD2
clone size: .
V gene: TRBV9
CDR3 DNA: TGTGCCAGCAGCGTAGGACTAGCGGGGGCTCAAGAGACCCAGTACTTC
CDR3 protein: CASSVGLAGAQETQYF

J gene: TRBJ2-3
D gene: TRBD2
clone size: .
V gene: TRBV6-4
CDR3 DNA: TGTGCCAGCAGTGACGACCAGCGGGGGGGCTCAGATACGCAGTATTTT
CDR3 protein: CASSDDQRGGSDTQYF

J gene: TRBJ2-5
D gene: .
clone size: .
V gene: TRBV10-2
CDR3 DNA: TGCGCCAGCAGTGACAGGTTGAAGACCCAGTACTTC
CDR3 protein: CASSDRLKTQYF

J gene: TRBJ1-1
D gene: .
clone size: .
V gene: TRBV2
CDR3 DNA: TGTGCCAGCAGTCGAGGACAGAATTCGGTAGCTTTCTTT
CDR3 protein: CASSRGQNSVAFF

J gene: TRBJ1-3
D gene: .
clone size: .
V gene: TRBV3-1/TRBV3-2
CDR3 DNA: TGTGCCAGCAGCCAAGACCAGTTCTCTGGAAACACCATATATTTT
CDR3 protein: CASSQDQFSGNTIYF

J gene: TRBJ1-4
D gene: .
clone size: .
V gene: TRBV4-1
CDR3 DNA: TGCGCCAGCAGCCAAGTGTCGGACAGTGAAAAACTGTTTTTT
CDR3 protein: CASSQVSDSEKLFF

J gene: TRBJ2-3
D gene: .
clone size: .
V gene: TRBV21-1
CDR3 DNA: TGTGCCAGCAGCACTAGCGAACCCACAGATACGCAGTATTTT
CDR3 protein: CASSTSEPTDTQYF

J gene: TRBJ2-1
D gene: .
clone size: .
V gene: TRBV2
CDR3 DNA: TGTGCCAGCAGGGCAGGTCCCTCCTACAATGAGCAGTTCTTC
CDR3 protein: CASRAGPSYNEQFF

J gene: TRBJ2-7
D gene: .
clone size: .
V gene: TRBV27
CDR3 DNA: TGTGCCAGCAGTTTACACGGGGGGCCCTACGAGCAGTACTTC
CDR3 protein: CASSLHGGPYEQYF

J gene: TRBJ2-7
D gene: .
clone size: .
V gene: TRBV15
CDR3 DNA: TGTGCCACCAGCGACAGGTTCTCCTACGAGCAGTACTTC
CDR3 protein: CATSDRFSYEQYF